A selection of T cell receptor beta chains follows, all from one sample in a study of CD8 T cells in ankylosing spondylitis. TCRdb re-analysed the 5' RACE reads in MiXCR, keeping a single row per CDR3 protein. The sample shows about 160,000 distinct CDR3 sequences, around 16% of them seen only once. The source material was blood, either unsorted or a sorted T cell fraction (not recorded which). These receptors came from a male donor with ankylosing spondylitis or in good health (not recorded which). CDR3s include the opening cysteine and the closing phenylalanine or tryptophan. The D gene is left open where the match is weak. The size entry is marked missing in some rows and otherwise reads once, few, many or a size class.

V,J,size,D,CDR3,DNA
TRBV12-3/TRBV12-4,TRBJ2-1,many,NA,CASIAEGVSYNEQFF,TGTGCCAGCATCGCCGAGGGGGTGTCCTACAATGAGCAGTTCTTC
TRBV28,TRBJ1-5,few,NA,CASSIRQPPQHF,TGTGCCAGCAGTATCCGACAGCCGCCCCAGCATTTT
TRBV7-2,TRBJ2-7,few,TRBD1,CASSSGQGRWEQYF,TGTGCCAGCAGCTCCGGACAGGGGAGGTGGGAGCAGTACTTC
TRBV7-8,TRBJ2-3,many,NA,CASSSSRSSSTDTQYF,TGTGCCAGCAGCTCAAGTCGATCATCTAGCACAGATACGCAGTATTTT
TRBV5-1,TRBJ2-7,many,NA,CASSLERNYEQYF,TGCGCCAGCAGCTTGGAACGGAACTACGAGCAGTACTTC
TRBV6-5,TRBJ2-1,NA,TRBD1,CASSYRGGAYNEQFF,TGTGCCAGCAGTTACCGAGGGGGCGCCTACAATGAGCAGTTCTTC
TRBV3-1,TRBJ2-7,many,NA,CASSIQGLGNYEQYF,TGTGCCAGCAGCATACAGGGCTTAGGAAACTACGAGCAGTACTTC
TRBV5-4,TRBJ2-3,few,NA,CASSFGTDSTDTQYF,TGTGCCAGCAGCTTTGGGACCGATTCCACAGATACGCAGTATTTT
TRBV27,TRBJ2-1,many,NA,CASSKGSMNEQFF,TGTGCCAGCAGCAAAGGGAGTATGAATGAGCAGTTCTTC
TRBV20-1,TRBJ2-5,NA,NA,CSARPGPRMMETQYF,TGCAGTGCTAGGCCGGGGCCAAGAATGATGGAGACCCAGTACTTC
TRBV5-1,TRBJ2-3,few,NA,CASSSGLLTDTQYF,TGCGCCAGCAGCTCGGGACTTCTCACAGATACGCAGTATTTT
TRBV11-3,TRBJ2-1,NA,NA,CASSLNQGANEQFF,TGTGCCAGCAGCTTGAATCAGGGTGCCAATGAGCAGTTCTTC
TRBV28,TRBJ2-7,NA,NA,CASSSPGSFSYEQYF,TGTGCCAGCAGTTCCCCTGGGAGCTTCTCCTACGAGCAGTACTTC
TRBV5-1,TRBJ1-2,many,NA,CASRLADRNYGYTF,TGCGCCAGCAGGTTGGCTGACAGGAACTATGGCTACACCTTC
TRBV20-1,TRBJ1-6,many,NA,CSARVRVGSPLHF,TGCAGTGCTAGAGTACGAGTAGGGTCACCCCTCCACTTT
TRBV5-1,TRBJ2-1,many,TRBD1,CASSLRDSEHEQFF,TGCGCCAGCAGCTTAAGGGACAGCGAGCATGAGCAGTTCTTC
TRBV6-5,TRBJ2-5,NA,TRBD1,CASSPAGQAETQYF,TGTGCCAGCAGCCCTGCTGGACAGGCCGAGACCCAGTACTTC
TRBV4-1,TRBJ1-2,few,TRBD1,CASSQITGANYGYTF,TGCGCCAGCAGCCAAATTACAGGGGCCAACTATGGCTACACCTTC
TRBV5-1,TRBJ1-1,NA,NA,CASSLGRSNTEAFF,TGCGCCAGCAGCTTAGGACGCTCGAACACTGAAGCTTTCTTT
TRBV18,TRBJ2-3,many,TRBD2,CASSQRAGGPDTQYF,TGTGCCAGCTCACAACGAGCGGGAGGGCCAGATACGCAGTATTTT
TRBV30,TRBJ2-5,few,NA,CAWSVHGETQYF,TGTGCCTGGAGTGTACATGGGGAGACCCAGTACTTC
TRBV30,TRBJ2-7,NA,TRBD2,CAWSRGLAGLEQYF,TGTGCCTGGAGTAGGGGACTAGCGGGACTCGAGCAGTACTTC
TRBV12-3/TRBV12-4,TRBJ1-2,many,NA,CASSLEGGYGYTF,TGTGCCAGCAGTTTAGAGGGGGGATATGGCTACACCTTC
TRBV20-1,TRBJ2-7,many,TRBD2,CSARSLETSGRNEQYF,TGCAGTGCTAGATCCCTTGAGACTAGCGGCAGAAACGAGCAGTACTTC
TRBV6-2/TRBV6-3,TRBJ2-5,NA,NA,CASRVPPQETQYF,TGTGCCAGCAGGGTCCCCCCTCAAGAGACCCAGTACTTC
TRBV27,TRBJ1-1,many,TRBD1,CASSPGQANTEAFF,TGTGCCAGCAGTCCGGGACAGGCGAACACTGAAGCTTTCTTT
TRBV10-1,TRBJ2-1,few,TRBD2,CASSEGLAGNEQFF,TGCGCCAGCAGTGAGGGACTAGCGGGCAATGAGCAGTTCTTC
TRBV20-1,TRBJ1-6,many,TRBD1,CSAATPDRVRSPLHF,TGCAGTGCTGCGACTCCGGACAGGGTACGATCACCCCTCCACTTT
TRBV13,TRBJ2-5,NA,NA,CATSRGGEEETQYF,TGTGCCACCAGCAGGGGGGGAGAGGAAGAGACCCAGTACTTC
TRBV5-1,TRBJ1-2,many,NA,CASSLEGPGYGYTF,TGCGCCAGCAGCTTGGAGGGGCCCGGGTATGGCTACACCTTC
TRBV5-1,TRBJ2-1,many,NA,CASSLEGDYYNEQFF,TGCGCCAGCAGCTTGGAGGGGGACTACTACAATGAGCAGTTCTTC
TRBV11-2,TRBJ2-7,few,TRBD1,CASSLGQGWYEQYF,TGTGCCAGCAGCTTGGGACAGGGGTGGTACGAGCAGTACTTC
TRBV6-2/TRBV6-3,TRBJ2-5,few,NA,CASSYSATSVETQYF,TGTGCCAGCAGTTACTCAGCGACTAGTGTGGAGACCCAGTACTTC
TRBV12-3/TRBV12-4,TRBJ2-1,NA,NA,CASSFSKEQFF,TGTGCCAGCAGTTTCTCGAAAGAGCAGTTCTTC
TRBV12-3/TRBV12-4,TRBJ1-5,NA,NA,CASSLERGSSNQPQHF,TGTGCCAGCAGTTTAGAGAGGGGGTCGAGCAATCAGCCCCAGCATTTT
TRBV20-1,TRBJ2-5,many,NA,CSAIRGVETQYF,TGCAGTGCTATCAGGGGGGTAGAGACCCAGTACTTC
TRBV7-9,TRBJ1-5,few,NA,CASSFPGQPQHF,TGTGCCAGCAGTTTCCCGGGGCAGCCCCAGCATTTT
TRBV7-2,TRBJ2-1,NA,TRBD2,CASSSTSGLDYNEQFF,TGTGCCAGCAGCTCCACCTCAGGACTAGACTACAATGAGCAGTTCTTC
TRBV5-1,TRBJ1-6,many,NA,CASSLTQADSPLHF,TGCGCCAGCAGCTTAACACAGGCTGATTCACCCCTCCACTTT
TRBV7-2,TRBJ2-1,many,NA,CASSLLGISYNEQFF,TGTGCCAGCAGCTTACTCGGGATCTCCTACAATGAGCAGTTCTTC
TRBV5-5,TRBJ1-1,many,TRBD1,CASSLDDRVVLPEAFF,TGTGCCAGCAGCTTGGACGACAGGGTTGTGTTGCCTGAAGCTTTCTTT
TRBV12-3/TRBV12-4,TRBJ1-5,many,TRBD1,CASSPHSSTGSNQPQHF,TGTGCCAGCAGTCCTCATTCTTCGACAGGGAGCAATCAGCCCCAGCATTTT
TRBV20-1,TRBJ1-6,many,NA,CSARIQGYNSPLHF,TGCAGTGCTAGAATACAGGGTTATAATTCACCCCTCCACTTT
TRBV20-1,TRBJ1-1,many,NA,CSALGGAAFF,TGCAGTGCTTTGGGGGGGGCGGCTTTCTTT
TRBV14,TRBJ2-7,NA,NA,CASSQATEQYF,TGTGCCAGCAGCCAAGCAACCGAGCAGTACTTC
TRBV11-2,TRBJ2-7,NA,NA,CASSLDDLDSYEQYF,TGTGCCAGCAGCTTAGATGACTTAGACTCCTACGAGCAGTACTTC